These T cell receptor beta chains were read from a single sample in a study of blood T cell repertoires in COVID-19. Sequencing was performed with immunoSEQ multiplex PCR; in TCRdb, only in-frame clones are kept and a portion is missing. Seen here are 250,000 to 350,000 clones, approximately 91% observed once, and the top ten hold around 13%. Sequencing input: peripheral blood. These receptor sequences come from a woman aged 60-75 years with acute or convalescent COVID-19. The CDR3 runs from the conserved cysteine through the conserved F or W. D genes are given only for firm matches. Size tells how often a clone was seen (once, few, many) or the class of an expanded clone, and some rows leave it out.

>.|TRBJ1-5|TRBV7-6|.
TGTGCCAGCAGCCAATTTCAGGGTGTGCAGCCCCAGCATTTT
CASSQFQGVQPQHF
>.|TRBJ1-2|TRBV11-2|.
TGTGCCAGCAGCTTAGTCGGGCGCAGGGGAGGGGAACCTAACTATGGCTACACCTTC
CASSLVGRRGGEPNYGYTF
>.|TRBJ1-3|TRBV7-9|.
TGTGCCAGCAGCTTAGACTTGTGGAGCTCTGGAAACACCATATATTTT
CASSLDLWSSGNTIYF
>.|TRBJ1-4|TRBV7-2|.
TGTGCCAGCAGCGAACGGGACGGGGGTCCAAAACTGTTTTTT
CASSERDGGPKLFF
>.|TRBJ2-2|TRBV12-5|.
TGTGCTAGTGCCAAGGACAGGTCGACGGGAGGGCCCTTCCCCGGGGAGCTGTTTTTT
CASAKDRSTGGPFPGELFF
>.|TRBJ2-3|TRBV7-2|.
TGTGCCAGCAGCTTACCACGGTTAGCGGAATTCACAGATACGCAGTATTTT
CASSLPRLAEFTDTQYF
>.|TRBJ2-3|TRBV18|.
TGTGCCAGCTCACCTGCGCAGGGCGGCACAGATACGCAGTATTTT
CASSPAQGGTDTQYF
>TRBD1|TRBJ2-7|TRBV25-1|.
TGTGCCAGCAGACAGGGGGGCTCCTACGAGCAGTACTTC
CASRQGGSYEQYF
>.|TRBJ2-5|TRBV10-1|.
TGCGCCAGCAGTTTGGTTGGTCCAGCGCCTGGTCCCAGAGAGACCCAGTACTTC
CASSLVGPAPGPRETQYF
>TRBD2|TRBJ2-7|TRBV9|.
TGTGCCAGCAGCGCCGTTGGGGGGGACGAGCAGTACTTC
CASSAVGGDEQYF
>.|TRBJ1-6|TRBV4-3|.
TGCGCCAGCAGCCAAGATCGTCCGGGTAATTCACCCCTCCACTTT
CASSQDRPGNSPLHF
>.|TRBJ2-3|TRBV28|.
TGTGCCAGCAGTTTGTTGGAGGGATCAGATACGCAGTATTTT
CASSLLEGSDTQYF
>TRBD2|TRBJ2-7|TRBV5-6|.
TGTGCCAGCAGCGCGGGGGGGCTGAGCTCCTACGAGCAGTACTTC
CASSAGGLSSYEQYF
>TRBD1|TRBJ1-6|TRBV7-2|.
TGTGCCAGCAGCCCATGGACAGGGTCGAATTCACCCCTCCACTTT
CASSPWTGSNSPLHF
>.|TRBJ2-7|TRBV4-1|.
TGCGCCAGCAGCCAAGATAGCGCGCGTAAGACGTACGAGCAGTACTTC
CASSQDSARKTYEQYF
>TRBD1|TRBJ1-2|TRBV5-1|.
TGCGCCAGCAGCTTGAGGACAGGGGACGGCTACACCTTC
CASSLRTGDGYTF
>.|TRBJ2-3|TRBV11-2|.
TGTGCCAGCAGCTTCCCCAGGGTAACTTCCACAGATACGCAGTATTTT
CASSFPRVTSTDTQYF
>.|TRBJ1-6|TRBV7-3|once
TGTGCCAGCAGCTCGGCGGGGGGAAATTCACCCCTCCACTTT
CASSSAGGNSPLHF
>TRBD2|TRBJ2-4|TRBV7-2|.
TGTGCCAGCAGCTTAGGGGGACTAGCGGGAAACATTCAGTACTTC
CASSLGGLAGNIQYF
>.|TRBJ1-1|TRBV24-1|.
TGTGCCACCCGTAAGAGGGTAAACGACACTGAAGCTTTCTTT
CATRKRVNDTEAFF
>TRBD2|TRBJ2-7|TRBV27|.
TGTGCCAGTAAACCCGGGACTAGCGCTTACGAGCAGTACTTC
CASKPGTSAYEQYF
>TRBD2|TRBJ2-3|TRBV6-2/TRBV6-3|.
TGTGCCAGCAGCAAGAGCGGGGGGGCCGCAGATACGCAGTATTTT
CASSKSGGAADTQYF
>TRBD2|TRBJ2-4|TRBV5-6|once
TGTGCCAGCAGCTCCGAGACTAGCGGGAGCTTAGCCAAAAACATTCAGTACTTC
CASSSETSGSLAKNIQYF
>.|TRBJ1-2|TRBV6-6|.
TGTGCCAGCAGCTCCTCCTCCAGCGGACTCTATGGCTACACCTTC
CASSSSSSGLYGYTF
>TRBD2|TRBJ2-7|TRBV5-1|.
TGCGCCAGCAGCTTTGGGACTATCTCCTACGAGCAGTACTTC
CASSFGTISYEQYF
>.|TRBJ1-1|TRBV7-9|once
TGTGCCAGCAGCTTTGCTAGAGGGATGAACACTGAAGCTTTCTTT
CASSFARGMNTEAFF
>.|TRBJ1-1|TRBV28|.
TGTGCCAGCAGTTCTCGGGGGGTTCTCACTGAAGCTTTCTTT
CASSSRGVLTEAFF
>.|TRBJ2-1|TRBV18|.
TGTGCCAGCACAAATGCTCTCTCCTACAATGAGCAGTTCTTC
CASTNALSYNEQFF
>TRBD1|TRBJ1-1|TRBV7-9|.
TGTGCCAGCAGCGAGGGACAGGGGGCGGCGAACACTGAAGCTTTCTTT
CASSEGQGAANTEAFF
>TRBD1|TRBJ2-6|TRBV5-1|once
TGCGCCAGCCAGGGGGCTGGGGCCAACGTCCTGACTTTC
CASQGAGANVLTF
>TRBD1|TRBJ1-2|TRBV10-3|.
TGTGCCATCAATAACCCGGCCCGGGACAGAAGCTATGGCTACACCTTC
CAINNPARDRSYGYTF
>.|TRBJ1-4|TRBV4-3|.
TGCGCCAGCAGCCAAGATTATAGGACAGCAACTAATGAAAAACTGTTTTTT
CASSQDYRTATNEKLFF
>TRBD1|TRBJ2-7|TRBV6-2/TRBV6-3|.
TGTGCCAGCACCCCAGGACAGGGTACAGGATACGAGCAGTACTTC
CASTPGQGTGYEQYF
>TRBD2|TRBJ2-7|TRBV5-1|.
TGCGCCAGCAGCCCTACTAGCGGGGGGGCGAGGGAGCAGTACTTC
CASSPTSGGAREQYF
>.|TRBJ2-1|TRBV29-1|.
TGCAGCGTTGGTTCCGCGGTTGGCAATGAGCAGTTCTTC
CSVGSAVGNEQFF
>.|TRBJ1-1|TRBV28|.
TGTGCCAGCAGCCGTACGGTGAACACTGAAGCTTTCTTT
CASSRTVNTEAFF
>.|TRBJ1-1|TRBV5-1|.
TGCGCCAGCAGCCCGGACCTTTCGGGGGGACCGAACACTGAAGCTTTCTTT
CASSPDLSGGPNTEAFF
>.|TRBJ2-2|TRBV25-1|.
TGTGCCAGCAGCGTTCACGGTGGCACCGGGGAGCTGTTTTTT
CASSVHGGTGELFF
>.|TRBJ1-2|TRBV19|.
TGTGCCAGCGCAGACGGGAGACTTAATGGCTACACCTTC
CASADGRLNGYTF
>.|TRBJ1-2|TRBV7-2|.
TGTGCCAGCAGCCCCCGGGGGGGGGCTGTAGCTAACTATGGCTACACCTTC
CASSPRGGAVANYGYTF
>.|TRBJ2-5|TRBV27|.
TGTGCCAGCAGAGCCAGAACTTACAGGGCAGAGACCCAGTACTTC
CASRARTYRAETQYF
>.|TRBJ2-1|TRBV19|.
TGTGCCAGTTCTGACGGGAATGAGCAGTTCTTC
CASSDGNEQFF
>TRBD2|TRBJ2-3|TRBV2|.
TGTGCCTATCGGGCGGGAGACGCAGATACGCAGTATTTT
CAYRAGDADTQYF
>.|TRBJ2-7|TRBV5-1|.
TGCGCCAGCAGCTTGTCCGAGTCCGAGTCCGTAGCAGGGGCTTTCCACTACGAGCAGTACTTC
CASSLSESESVAGAFHYEQYF
>.|TRBJ1-5|TRBV7-8|.
TGTGCCAGCAGCCCGAATCGGAATCAGCCCCAGCATTTT
CASSPNRNQPQHF
>.|TRBJ1-4|TRBV5-4|.
TGTGCCAGCAGCTTGGCCACTGGGGGCGTAGACGAAAAACTGTTTTTT
CASSLATGGVDEKLFF
>.|TRBJ2-7|TRBV13|once
TGTGCCAGCAGCTTTGGCACAGGTTACGAGCAGTACTTC
CASSFGTGYEQYF
>.|TRBJ1-6|TRBV5-1|.
TGCGCCAGCAGCTTGGTACAGGGCAAAGACCTCCACTTT
CASSLVQGKDLHF